This entry lists 3 T cell receptor delta chains sequenced from one sample in a study of γδ T cells in repeated Plasmodium falciparum infection. With CATT, TCRdb re-called clones from the multiplex PCR reads. Of about 57,000 delta-chain clones in the sample, 1.5% to 2% were seen once. Vgamma9/Vdelta2+ and Vdelta2-negative gammadelta T cells were flow-sorted from PBMC for bulk sequencing. Sequenced material: gamma-delta T cells from blood. The receptors originated from a pool of human donors (malaria-infected and uninfected, not separated).

This clone appeared a few times. TCRdb pairs this DNA with a much larger clone's protein that differs at residue 3, likely a read error; the protein shown was translated from the DNA. The V call is TRAV14/DV4, the J call TRDJ1; no firm D call. The J gene, absent from TCRdb, was called here by matching the DNA to germline. The length of the CDR3 is 13 residues. Germline-derived CDR1 and CDR2 are TSDPSYG and QGSYDQQN (reference sequence). The CDR3 region is CAVREPKLDKLIF. DNA of the CDR3: TGTGCAGTGAGAGAGCCCAAACTCGATAAACTCATCTTT.

In this sample, this clone turned up many times. The chain has TRDV3 and TRDJ1, with 12 bases identical to TRDD3. The CDR3 spans 19 residues. CDR1 and CDR2 from the germline V gene are TVYSNPD and GDNSRS (reference sequence). V was clipped by 3 bases and J by 3 bases; unmatched bases: 20. This CDR3 reads CAFLPTYLYWGIQSDKLIF. CDR3 coding DNA: TGTGCCTTCCTTCCTACTTATCTGTACTGGGGGATACAGTCCGATAAACTCATCTTT. Full variable domain (outside the CDR3, taken from reference TRDV3 and TRDJ1): CDKVTQSSPDQTVASGSEVVLLCTYDTVYSNPDLFWYRIRPDYSFQFVFYGDNSRSEGADFTQGRFSVKHILTQKAFHLVISPVRTEDSATYYCAFLPTYLYWGIQSDKLIFGKGTRVTVEP.

This clone was seen a few times. The protein given by TCRdb reflects a much larger clone and differs at residue 8 from this DNA's translation, likely from a read error; the protein shown is the DNA's translation. The chain employs TRDV2 and TRDJ3; 12 nucleotides match TRDD3. TCRdb gives no J gene; it was assigned here by matching the DNA to germline. Germline-derived CDR1 and CDR2 are GEAIGNYY and EKD. The CDR3 extends over 21 amino acids. V trimming: 3 bases; J trimming: 4 bases; junction bases outside the gene matches: 15. As DNA, the CDR3 is TGTGCCTGTGACTCCCCGGGAGCTGGGGGATACGCGGGATGGGACACCCGACAGATGTTTTTC. Translation: CACDSPGAGGYAGWDTRQMFF.